The rows below give T cell receptor beta chains drawn from one sample of a study of blood T cell repertoires in COVID-19. Sequenced by immunoSEQ multiplex PCR; TCRdb stores in-frame clones only, minus some. The profile shows roughly 88,000 clones, roughly 80% of them singletons. Input material: peripheral blood. Every receptor here comes from an elderly woman with acute or convalescent COVID-19. Both conserved end residues are part of each CDR3. The D gene is left open where the match is weak. The size entry is marked missing in some rows and otherwise reads once, few, many or a size class.

TGTGCCACCGGGACTGGTTCCTACGAGCAGTACTTC,CATGTGSYEQYF,TRBV2,TRBJ2-7,-,-
TGTGCTAGTGGTTTGGTACCCCCGGGCACTGAAGCTTTCTTT,CASGLVPPGTEAFF,TRBV12-5,TRBJ1-1,once,-
TGCGCCAGCGGGAGAGGAGTTGAGGGAACCGGGGAGCTGTTTTTT,CASGRGVEGTGELFF,TRBV5-1,TRBJ2-2,-,-
TGTGCCAGCAGCTTATTTCCTACTCCAGAGACCCAGTACTTC,CASSLFPTPETQYF,TRBV11-1,TRBJ2-5,-,-
TGTGCCAGCAAAAAGACTAGCTACAATGAGCAGTTCTTC,CASKKTSYNEQFF,TRBV28,TRBJ2-1,-,-
TGTGCCAGCAGCGTAGCTACGTCTGTAGACACCATATATTTT,CASSVATSVDTIYF,TRBV9,TRBJ1-3,-,-
TGTGCCAGCACCGCGACAGGTCAGAACTATGGCTACACCTTC,CASTATGQNYGYTF,TRBV2,TRBJ1-2,-,-
TGTGCCAGCAGCTCGCAAGGGGCAGGGGCTAGAACTGAAGCTTTCTTT,CASSSQGAGARTEAFF,TRBV7-6,TRBJ1-1,-,-
TGTGCCAGCACCCGAAGCGGGGGGGCGTCCTACAATGAGCAGTTCTTC,CASTRSGGASYNEQFF,TRBV28,TRBJ2-1,-,TRBD2
TGTGCCAGCAGCCTCCCGCGCACCTCTGGAAACACCATATATTTT,CASSLPRTSGNTIYF,TRBV3-1/TRBV3-2,TRBJ1-3,-,-
TGTGCCAGCTCACCCCTTTCCCAAACGGGGTGGTCGTACAATGAGCAGTTCTTC,CASSPLSQTGWSYNEQFF,TRBV18,TRBJ2-1,-,-
TGTGCCAGCAGTACCGACAGGGGGAACACTGAAGCTTTCTTT,CASSTDRGNTEAFF,TRBV25-1,TRBJ1-1,once,TRBD1
TGTGCCAGCAGTTACATGTCTCGTTATAATGAAAAACTGTTTTTT,CASSYMSRYNEKLFF,TRBV6-2/TRBV6-3,TRBJ1-4,once,-
TGTGCCACCAGTGACACCCCGGGACTATCTAACTATGGCTACACCTTC,CATSDTPGLSNYGYTF,TRBV24-1,TRBJ1-2,-,-
TGTGCCAGCAGCTCGGGACAGGGGAACTATGGCTACACCTTC,CASSSGQGNYGYTF,TRBV5-4,TRBJ1-2,-,TRBD1
TGTGCCAGCAGCTTAACAGGGGGCTCAACTAGGAACACTGAAGCTTTCTTT,CASSLTGGSTRNTEAFF,TRBV7-9,TRBJ1-1,-,TRBD1
TGCAGCGTTGAGCACGACAGGGGCAAGACCCAGTACTTC,CSVEHDRGKTQYF,TRBV29-1,TRBJ2-5,-,TRBD1
TGTGCCAGCAGTCCTCGGACTAGCGGTCAAGAGACCCAGTACTTC,CASSPRTSGQETQYF,TRBV7-2,TRBJ2-5,-,TRBD2
TGTGCCAGCTCACCTAAGGGGCAGGGGGCAAATACGCAGTATTTT,CASSPKGQGANTQYF,TRBV18,TRBJ2-3,once,TRBD1
TGTGCCAGCAGTTACGGGCTAGCTCAAGAGACCCAGTACTTC,CASSYGLAQETQYF,TRBV6-5,TRBJ2-5,-,-
TGTGCCAGCTCATTCGTCCGGGACAGAACCTATAGCAATCAGCCCCAGCATTTT,CASSFVRDRTYSNQPQHF,TRBV18,TRBJ1-5,-,TRBD1
TGTGCCAGCTCACCTGGGGGGGGCCCGGGTGGCACAGATACGCAGTATTTT,CASSPGGGPGGTDTQYF,TRBV18,TRBJ2-3,-,-
TGTGCCAGCACCTCAACCCAGGGTAACTATGGCTACACCTTC,CASTSTQGNYGYTF,TRBV7-2,TRBJ1-2,-,-
TGTGCCAGCAGCACCGACCAGCGGGGGGACCTGGAGACCCAGTACTTC,CASSTDQRGDLETQYF,TRBV5-4,TRBJ2-5,-,TRBD2
TGCGCCAGCAGCCAAGAGATTAGCGGGGGAACTAAGTATTTT,CASSQEISGGTKYF,TRBV4-3,TRBJ2-3,-,TRBD2
TGTGCCACCAGCAGAGTCGGAAGGGGAGGCCAGCCCCAGCATTTT,CATSRVGRGGQPQHF,TRBV15,TRBJ1-5,-,-
TGTGCCAGCAGCCCGGGACAGGGTAATCAGCCCCAGCATTTT,CASSPGQGNQPQHF,TRBV3-1/TRBV3-2,TRBJ1-5,-,TRBD1
TGTGCCAGCAGCCTCAGGACTAGCGGGGGGCACGGGGAGCTGTTTTTT,CASSLRTSGGHGELFF,TRBV5-4,TRBJ2-2,once,TRBD2
TGCGCCAGCAGTCAACGTCACGGGAGCACTGAAGCTTTCTTT,CASSQRHGSTEAFF,TRBV23-1,TRBJ1-1,-,-
TGTGCCAGCTCACCGGCGGGGGTGAACACCGGGGAGCTGTTTTTT,CASSPAGVNTGELFF,TRBV18,TRBJ2-2,-,TRBD2
TGCGCCAGCAGCCAAGGACAGGGAGGCCTCACAGATACGCAGTATTTT,CASSQGQGGLTDTQYF,TRBV4-3,TRBJ2-3,-,-
TGTGCCAGCAGTCGAGCAGGGGGCATCGGCACTGAAGCTTTCTTT,CASSRAGGIGTEAFF,TRBV6-2/TRBV6-3,TRBJ1-1,-,TRBD1
TGTGCCAGCAGTGCTAAAGGACAGGGGGCTAGCAATCAGCCCCAGCATTTT,CASSAKGQGASNQPQHF,TRBV6-1,TRBJ1-5,once,TRBD1
TGCGCCAGCAGGGTAGGGGAACGAGCAGATACGCAGTATTTT,CASRVGERADTQYF,TRBV5-1,TRBJ2-3,-,-
TGTGCTAGTGGTTTCCGGACTAGCGGGTCTAGCTCCTACAATGAGCAGTTCTTC,CASGFRTSGSSSYNEQFF,TRBV12-5,TRBJ2-1,-,TRBD2
TGTGCCAGCAGTCCGAATACTCAGGTCCCGTTTTTT,CASSPNTQVPFF,TRBV6-2/TRBV6-3,TRBJ2-2,-,-
TGCGCCAGCAGGCACCCAAACAGGGGGATGAACACTGAAGCTTTCTTT,CASRHPNRGMNTEAFF,TRBV5-1,TRBJ1-1,-,TRBD1
TGTGCCAGCAGTTCGCAGGGGGCTGGGAACACTGAAGCTTTCTTT,CASSSQGAGNTEAFF,TRBV28,TRBJ1-1,once,TRBD1
TGTGCCAGCAGTCAGGGACAGGGAAGCAATCAGCCCCAGCATTTT,CASSQGQGSNQPQHF,TRBV6-5,TRBJ1-5,few,TRBD1
TGTGCCAGCAGTTTATATCGGGTCTCTGAAGCTTTCTTT,CASSLYRVSEAFF,TRBV28,TRBJ1-1,-,-
TGTGCCAGCAGATATACGAGCCAGCCCCAGCATTTT,CASRYTSQPQHF,TRBV6-1,TRBJ1-5,-,-
TGTGCCAGCAGCTTAGAGGGACATAAGAACACTGAAGCTTTCTTT,CASSLEGHKNTEAFF,TRBV11-3,TRBJ1-1,-,-
TGTGCCAGCAGTTCCCAGGTTAGCGGGGGCCCGAGTGAGCAGTTCTTC,CASSSQVSGGPSEQFF,TRBV27,TRBJ2-1,-,TRBD2
TGTGCCAGCAGTTCCCTCTTTGGGACAGGGTCCTTCCAAGATACGCAGTATTTT,CASSSLFGTGSFQDTQYF,TRBV6-2/TRBV6-3,TRBJ2-3,-,TRBD1
TGCGCCAGCAGCCGTCAAGTGAGCTCCTATAATTCACCCCTCCACTTT,CASSRQVSSYNSPLHF,TRBV4-1,TRBJ1-6,-,-
TGTGCCAGCAGTTCAGCTAGCGGGGGAGGATACAATGAGCAGTTCTTC,CASSSASGGGYNEQFF,TRBV27,TRBJ2-1,-,TRBD2
TGTGCCAGCAGCTCTATTCGGGGTTACGAGCAGTACTTC,CASSSIRGYEQYF,TRBV7-2,TRBJ2-7,-,-
TGTGCCACCAGTGTGCGGGGGACAGGGGAGCTGTTTTTT,CATSVRGTGELFF,TRBV24-1,TRBJ2-2,-,-
TGCGCCAGCAGCTTGGCGACAGGTCGGGGTCAAGAGACCCAGTACTTC,CASSLATGRGQETQYF,TRBV5-1,TRBJ2-5,-,-
TGTGCCAGCAGCCAAGGTCTTACGGGGGGGGCCGGCAATGAGCAGTTCTTC,CASSQGLTGGAGNEQFF,TRBV3-1/TRBV3-2,TRBJ2-1,-,TRBD2
TGTGCCAGCAGCTTCGGGACAGGGGTATACAATGAGCAGTTCTTC,CASSFGTGVYNEQFF,TRBV7-8,TRBJ2-1,-,TRBD1
TGTGCCAGCAGCTTGGGCTTGGCCAGGCTTTACACTGAAGCTTTCTTT,CASSLGLARLYTEAFF,TRBV5-6,TRBJ1-1,-,-
TGTGCCAGCAGCAAAGTTAACCGGCGCGCCGGACAGGGGGCCACAGATACGCAGTATTTT,CASSKVNRRAGQGATDTQYF,TRBV21-1,TRBJ2-3,-,-
TGTGCCAGCAGCCCCGGGGACAGGGCTTCCTACGAGCAGTACTTC,CASSPGDRASYEQYF,TRBV7-3,TRBJ2-7,-,TRBD1